This T cell receptor (beta chain) was profiled in a study of blood T cells in healthy people across ages. General study findings and limits: Donors of long life had a larger count of naive CD4+ cells and greater diversity than aged donors. Getting older went along with TCR beta diversity per million T cells dropping roughly linearly.

This CDR3 spans 11 amino acids. In germline, CDR1 is KGHDR, CDR2 SFDVKD. Concerning this clonotype: What it binds is unknown. Possible read error: a much larger clone is one base away.

Donors were healthy Caucasian individuals from Russia aged about 6 to 100. Total RNA extraction produced at least 6 micrograms (per sample) for the study. Next came a second PCR, run for about 6 to 12 cycles, which used a sample-barcoded 5' primer along with a J-beta primer mix. Via MiXCR, TCRdb re-called the 5' RACE reads, giving one row per CDR3 protein. The sample consists of about 1.7 million distinct CDR3 sequences, roughly 30% of them appearing once. The V call is TRBV24-1, the J call TRBJ2-5, with D tentatively TRBD1 (6 bases). Input material: blood. This receptor was obtained from a woman under 40 in good health. CDR3 amino acids: CTTTGMETQYF. CDR3 DNA sequence: TGTACCACCACAGGGATGGAGACCCAGTACTTC.